The following is a TCR beta chain sequence with its context. The target antigen is unknown. The V gene lost 3 bases and the J gene lost 1 base, with 12 bases spanning the gap. This CDR3 is built from 15 residues. This entry is derived from a study of T cells in Graves' hyperthyroidism and ophthalmopathy. Study results and caveats: In the blood, most expanded thyroid clonotypes above 0.001 appeared as well.

RNA transcripts were the template for amplifying TCR beta CDR3 regions. HTBI primers drove first-round RT-PCR of the TCR CDR3. TCRdb called the multiplex PCR reads again in MiXCR, with one record for every CDR3 protein. The sample carries about 260,000 distinct CDR3 sequences, less than 30% recorded once. Material: blood. The origin of this receptor is a middle-aged man with Graves' hyperthyroidism that later progressed to Graves' ophthalmopathy. V and J are TRBV12-3 or TRBV12-4 and TRBJ1-1, with D possibly being TRBD1 (5 bases). CDR3 protein: CASSLGDYANTEAFF. CDR3 nucleotides: TGTGCCAGCAGTTTGGGGGATTACGCGAACACTGAAGCTTTCTTT.